Presented here are 24 T cell receptor beta chains from one specimen sequenced in a study of beta chain features in type 1 diabetes. Since all of the isolated RNA was reverse transcribed, expressed TCRB transcripts were what got sequenced. Some clones are missing from TCRdb's copy, which holds only in-frame ones; the method was immunoSEQ multiplex PCR. The repertoire consists of about 350,000 clones, with about 20% occurring once and the leading ten covering approximately 0.041%. Sequenced: naive CD4+ T cells from blood. Receptors originate from a woman under 30 in good health.

This clone was recorded a few times. V usage is TRBV9 and J usage is TRBJ2-7; 14 bases line up with TRBD2. There are 14 residues in the CDR3. The trim removed 4 bases at V and 6 bases at J, leaving 3 bases unmatched. CDR1 is SGDLS and CDR2 is YYNGEE in the germline V gene. This CDR3 reads CASSRGTSGGEQYF. The CDR3 DNA sequence: TGTGCCAGCAGCAGAGGGACTAGCGGGGGCGAGCAGTACTTC.

This clone has a handful of counts. This chain connects TRBV27 to TRBJ2-7; D gene unclear. Germline V gene data show CDR1 as MNHEY and CDR2 as SMNVEV (reference sequence). V lost 2 bases and J lost 3, with 8 bases in between. The CDR3 totals 13 residues. Here the CDR3 DNA reads TGTGCCAGCAGTTTAAGAAGAGACTACGAGCAGTACTTC. This encodes CASSLRRDYEQYF.

The sample holds a few counts of this clone. The V gene is TRBV15, the J gene TRBJ2-3; perhaps TRBD2 as D (5 bases). V was trimmed by 0 bases and J by 4 bases, leaving 11 bases between them. The CDR3 has 15 residues. Germline V CDR1 and CDR2: LNHNV, YYDKDF (reference sequence). The CDR3: CATSREVLGADTQYF. CDR3 DNA sequence: TGTGCCACCAGCAGAGAGGTCCTCGGGGCAGATACGCAGTATTTT. Full variable domain (missing parts from reference TRBV15 and TRBJ2-3): DAMVIQNPRYQVTQFGKPVTLSCSQTLNHNVMYWYQQKSSQAPKLLFHYYDKDFNNEADTPDNFQSRRPNTSFCFLDIRSPGLGDTAMYLCATSREVLGADTQYFGPGTRLTVL.

The table lists this clone with a few counts. The chain combines TRBV5-4 with TRBJ2-5; 9 positions agree with TRBD2. Looked up from germline, CDR1 is SGHNT and CDR2 is YYREEE (reference sequence). The V gene end was trimmed by 6 bases and the J gene end by 2 bases; junction bases not matched to a gene: 2. The CDR3 length is 13 residues. DNA for the CDR3: TGTGCCAGCAAGCGGGGGGCGCAAGAGACCCAGTACTTC. Translated: CASKRGAQETQYF.

CDR3 residues: CASKTRDRGISNQPQHF. CDR3 bases: TGTGCCAGTAAGACCCGGGACAGGGGAATTAGCAATCAGCCCCAGCATTTT. The chain couples TRBV19 to TRBJ1-5, with 10 bases matching TRBD1. The germline gives CDR1 LNHDA, CDR2 SQIVND (reference sequence). The CDR3 is made up of 17 amino acids. J was trimmed by 0 bases and V by 7 bases; bases with no gene match: 9.

The chain uses TRBV6-6 and TRBJ2-7; D remains ambiguous. CDR1 and CDR2 from the germline V gene are MNHNY and SVGAGI (reference sequence). This CDR3 region has 12 residues. The V gene lost 5 bases and the J gene lost 0 bases, with 5 bases spanning the gap. This chain's CDR3 is CASSPSSYEQYF. CDR3 DNA sequence: TGTGCCAGCAGTCCTAGCTCCTACGAGCAGTACTTC.

The sample holds many counts of this clone. The chain combines TRBV14 with TRBJ2-1; perhaps TRBD2 as D (5 bases). The length of the CDR3 is 12 residues. The V gene's germline CDR1 is SGHDN and CDR2 FVKESK. Trimming stripped 0 bases from V and 14 bases from J, with 11 bases between. In DNA, the CDR3 is TGTGCCAGCAGCCAAGATACGGGAACTAAGTTCTTC. It translates to CASSQDTGTKFF.

This clone was counted between two and nine times. V gene TRBV30 combines with J gene TRBJ1-1; possibly TRBD1 for D (6 bases). Trimming removed 6 bases from V and 4 bases from J, with 15 bases in between. This CDR3 has 13 amino acids. Germline V CDR1 and CDR2: GTSNPN, SVGIG (reference sequence). CDR3 amino acids: CACKRRGGTEAFF. Written as DNA, the CDR3 is TGTGCCTGTAAGAGAAGGGGGGGCACTGAAGCTTTCTTT.

The chain carries TRBV30 and TRBJ2-5, with 10 bases lining up with TRBD2. The CDR3 runs 15 residues. V lost 0 bases, J lost 5 bases, and 6 bases stayed unmatched. CDR1 GTSNPN and CDR2 SVGIG come from the germline V gene (reference sequence). The CDR3 DNA reads TGTGCCTGGAGTGTAAAGCTAGCGGGAGAGGAGACCCAGTACTTC. It codes for CAWSVKLAGEETQYF. Supplemented by reference TRBV30 and TRBJ2-5, the full variable domain reads SQTIHQWPATLVQPVGSPLSLECTVEGTSNPNLYWYRQAAGRGLQLLFYSVGIGQISSEVPQNLSASRPQDRQFILSSKKLLLSDSGFYLCAWSVKLAGEETQYFGPGTRLLVL.

In its sample, this clone was seen a few times. The chain couples TRBV9 to TRBJ2-5; a possible D gene is TRBD2 (5 bases). Trimming removed 0 bases at V and 7 bases at J, with 19 bases between. The germline CDR1 and CDR2 sequences are SGDLS and YYNGEE. This CDR3 comprises 16 residues. In DNA, the CDR3 is TGTGCCAGCAGCGTAGATATTAGGGAGCCCCAGGCGACCCAGTACTTC. Translating gives CASSVDIREPQATQYF.

The chain uses TRBV6-5 and TRBJ1-2; 7 nucleotides line up with TRBD1. The germline V gene encodes CDR1 MNHEY and CDR2 SVGAGI. The J segment lost 5 bases and the V segment lost 4 bases, leaving 7 bases of the junction unmatched. This CDR3 has 14 amino acids. CDR3 sequence: CASSSSDRPYGYTF. DNA for the CDR3: TGTGCCAGCAGTTCATCGGACAGGCCTTATGGCTACACCTTC.

The chain joins TRBV2 to TRBJ1-1; the match to TRBD1 covers 8 bases. CDR1 is SNHLY and CDR2 is FYNNEI in the germline V gene. The CDR3 runs to 11 residues. The V segment lost 2 bases and the J segment 10 bases; nucleotides outside the gene matches: 0. DNA of the CDR3: TGTGCCAGCAGTGAAACAGGGGGAGCTTTCTTT. As protein: CASSETGGAFF.

This clone appeared a few times. The chain links TRBV18 to TRBJ1-1, with D perhaps matching TRBD1 (6 bases). There are 15 residues in the CDR3. CDR1 and CDR2 (germline): KGHSH, LQKENI. Trimming left V 3 bases short and J 0 bases short, with 11 bases between. CDR3 nucleotide sequence: TGTGCCAGCTCACCCTTACAGGGCCTGAACACTGAAGCTTTCTTT. This codes for CASSPLQGLNTEAFF. Full variable domain (remainder filled in from reference TRBV18 and TRBJ1-1): NAGVMQNPRHLVRRRGQEARLRCSPMKGHSHVYWYRQLPEEGLKFMVYLQKENIIDESGMPKERFSAEFPKEGPSILRIQQVVRGDSAAYFCASSPLQGLNTEAFFGQGTRLTVV.

This clone was seen more than once but under ten times. The rearrangement links TRBV7-9 to TRBJ2-7; 13 bases map to TRBD2. CDR1 SEHNR and CDR2 FQNEAQ come from the germline V gene (reference sequence). Unmatched junction bases numbered 4, after V lost 5 bases and J lost 6 bases. This CDR3 region has 14 residues. The CDR3 loop is CASSRRTSGSEQYF. The CDR3 DNA reads as TGTGCCAGCAGCCGAAGGACTAGCGGGAGCGAGCAGTACTTC.

The chain has TRBV5-6 and TRBJ2-2, with D possibly being TRBD2 (6 bases). The CDR3 extends over 16 amino acids. Trimming pared 4 bases from V and 4 bases from J, leaving 17 bases between. Germline assignment: CDR1 SGHDT and CDR2 YYEEEE. CDR3 residues: CASSPRERVSTGELFF. CDR3 DNA sequence: TGTGCCAGCAGCCCCCGCGAGCGGGTGAGCACCGGGGAGCTGTTTTTT.

V and J are TRBV18 and TRBJ1-5; possibly TRBD1 for D (5 bases). Germline CDR1 is KGHSH and CDR2 is LQKENI. The germline V and J ends were trimmed by 2 bases and 5 bases, with 10 bases remaining between them. This CDR3 spans 14 amino acids. CDR3 residues: CASSPFPGDQPQHF. The CDR3 nucleotides read TGTGCCAGCTCACCATTTCCGGGGGATCAGCCCCAGCATTTT.

This clone occurred a few times. The J gene is TRBJ2-2, the V gene TRBV27, with 10 bases that match TRBD1. Trimming removed 7 bases from V and 7 bases from J; junction bases left unmatched: 15. The CDR3 spans 17 residues. Germline CDR1 reads MNHEY; CDR2 reads SMNVEV (reference sequence). The CDR3 here is CASTPGGGQGLVGELFF. For the CDR3, the DNA is TGTGCCAGCACTCCCGGGGGGGGACAGGGGCTTGTCGGGGAGCTGTTTTTT.

This chain links TRBV6-5 with TRBJ1-1, with D tentatively TRBD1 (6 bases). Germline CDR1 reads MNHEY; CDR2 reads SVGAGI. Trimming took 0 bases from V and 4 from J, leaving 12 bases between them. The CDR3 consists of 15 residues. CDR3 protein: CASSYSVQGLTEAFF. Written as DNA, the CDR3 is TGTGCCAGCAGTTACTCGGTACAGGGCCTCACTGAAGCTTTCTTT.

In this sample, this clone turned up a few times. This chain uses TRBV4-2 with TRBJ1-2, with 10 bases identical to TRBD1. The V gene's germline CDR1 is LGHNA and CDR2 YNFKEQ. The CDR3 has 15 residues. V trimming: 3 bases; J trimming: 6 bases; junction bases outside the gene matches: 7. DNA of the CDR3: TGTGCCAGCAGCCAGGGGGACAGGGGACCGGATGGCTACACCTTC. Amino acid sequence: CASSQGDRGPDGYTF.

Worth noting for this clone: The same CDR3 can be traced to other DNA sequences in this sample. This rearrangement joins TRBV4-1 to TRBJ2-7, with D possibly TRBD2 on 6 matching bases. This CDR3 has 14 residues. In germline, CDR1 is MGHRA, CDR2 YSYEKL. Trimming took 1 base from V and 3 from J, leaving 10 bases between them. The CDR3 here is CASSQGLANYEQYF. CDR3 coding DNA: TGCGCCAGCAGCCAAGGCCTAGCGAACTACGAGCAGTACTTC.

The V gene is TRBV18, the J gene TRBJ2-3; 14 positions agree with TRBD2. V dropped 3 bases and J dropped 6; count of bases not matched to a gene: 5. Germline V gene sequence: CDR1 KGHSH, CDR2 LQKENI. The CDR3 extends over 16 amino acids. The CDR3 protein is CASSPGTSGSGDTQYF. In nucleotides, the CDR3 is TGTGCCAGCTCACCTGGGACTAGCGGGAGTGGTGATACGCAGTATTTT.

This clone was picked up a small number of times. The gene calls are TRBV2 and TRBJ2-2, with 13 positions matching TRBD2. The CDR3 loop spans 16 amino acids. After removal of 6 bases from V and 2 bases from J, the junction contained 3 bases not matched to a gene. The germline gives CDR1 SNHLY, CDR2 FYNNEI. CDR3 DNA: TGTGCCAGCAGCGCGGGACTAGCGGGAAACACCGGGGAGCTGTTTTTT. Protein: CASSAGLAGNTGELFF.

This clone was counted a few times. The CDR3 is CASSKADPTSGRAGEQYF. CDR3 in DNA: TGTGCCAGCAGCAAAGCCGACCCGACTAGCGGGAGGGCCGGGGAGCAGTACTTC. The chain uses TRBV21-1 and TRBJ2-7; TRBD2, the table's D call, was not compared with the DNA. TRBV21-1 is a recognized pseudogene. The CDR3 totals 18 residues.

This clone showed up just a few times. CDR3 amino acids: CASSFSGGGGYTF. The DNA for the CDR3 is TGTGCCAGCAGCTTTTCAGGGGGAGGTGGCTACACCTTC. The V gene is TRBV7-3, the J gene TRBJ1-2; 7 positions agree with TRBD1. Germline lookup yields CDR1 SGHTA and CDR2 FQGTGA. Trimming cost V 3 bases and J 7 bases; bases outside gene matches: 5. The CDR3 is 13 amino acids.